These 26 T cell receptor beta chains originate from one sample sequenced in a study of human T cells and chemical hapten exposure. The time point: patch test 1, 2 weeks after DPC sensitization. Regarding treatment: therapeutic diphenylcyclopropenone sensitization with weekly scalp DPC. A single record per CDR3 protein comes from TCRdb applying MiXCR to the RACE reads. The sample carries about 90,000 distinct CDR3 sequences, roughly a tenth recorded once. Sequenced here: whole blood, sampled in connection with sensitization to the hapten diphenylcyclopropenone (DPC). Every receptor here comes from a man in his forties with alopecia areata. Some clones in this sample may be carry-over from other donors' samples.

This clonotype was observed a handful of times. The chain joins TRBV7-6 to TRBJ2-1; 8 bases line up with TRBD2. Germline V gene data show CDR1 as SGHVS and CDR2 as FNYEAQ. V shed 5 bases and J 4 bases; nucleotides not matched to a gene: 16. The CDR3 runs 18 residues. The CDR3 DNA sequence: TGTGCCAGCAGCCCAAGGGTTCAGCGGGGGAGACTTTACAATGAGCAGTTCTTC. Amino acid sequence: CASSPRVQRGRLYNEQFF.

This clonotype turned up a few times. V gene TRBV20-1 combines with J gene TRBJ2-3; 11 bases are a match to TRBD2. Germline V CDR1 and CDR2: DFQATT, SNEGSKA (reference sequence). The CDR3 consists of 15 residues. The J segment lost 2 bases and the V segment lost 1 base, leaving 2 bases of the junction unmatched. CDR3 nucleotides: TGCAGTGCTAGAGGGACTAGCGGGTACACAGATACGCAGTATTTT. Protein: CSARGTSGYTDTQYF.

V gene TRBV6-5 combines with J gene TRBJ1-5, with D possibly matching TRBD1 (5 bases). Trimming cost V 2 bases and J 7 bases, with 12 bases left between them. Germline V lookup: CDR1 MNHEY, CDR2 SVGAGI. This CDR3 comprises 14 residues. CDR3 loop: CASSYAQGGQPQHF. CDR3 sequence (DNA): TGTGCCAGCAGTTACGCTCAGGGCGGGCAGCCCCAGCATTTT.

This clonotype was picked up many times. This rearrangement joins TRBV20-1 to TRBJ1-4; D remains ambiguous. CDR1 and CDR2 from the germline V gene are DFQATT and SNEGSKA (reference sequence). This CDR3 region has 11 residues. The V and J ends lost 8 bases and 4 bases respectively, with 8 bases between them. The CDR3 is CSTGVNEKLFF. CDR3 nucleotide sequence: TGCAGTACGGGAGTTAATGAAAAACTGTTTTTT.

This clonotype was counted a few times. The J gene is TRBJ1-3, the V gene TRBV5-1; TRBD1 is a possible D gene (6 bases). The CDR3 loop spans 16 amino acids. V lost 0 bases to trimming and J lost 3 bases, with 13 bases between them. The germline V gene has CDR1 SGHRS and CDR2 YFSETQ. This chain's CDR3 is CASSLDPGAIGNTIYF. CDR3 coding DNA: TGCGCCAGCAGCTTGGATCCGGGGGCTATTGGAAACACCATATATTTT.

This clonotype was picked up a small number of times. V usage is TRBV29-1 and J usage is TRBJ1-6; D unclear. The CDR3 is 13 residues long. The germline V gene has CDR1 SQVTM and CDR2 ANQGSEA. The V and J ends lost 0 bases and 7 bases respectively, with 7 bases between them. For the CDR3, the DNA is TGCAGCGTTGAAGAATCCCAGAATTCACCCCTCCACTTT. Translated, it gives CSVEESQNSPLHF.

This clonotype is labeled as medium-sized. CDR3 in DNA: TGTGCCAGCAGCCATTCCTACCCTCTAGCGGGAAGTCTAGAGACCCAGTACTTC. Translation gives CASSHSYPLAGSLETQYF. The chain couples TRBV14 to TRBJ2-5, with 9 bases matching TRBD2. In germline, CDR1 is SGHDN, CDR2 FVKESK. J gave up 4 bases and V 3 bases, and 15 bases lay outside the gene matches. The CDR3 sequence is 18 residues long.

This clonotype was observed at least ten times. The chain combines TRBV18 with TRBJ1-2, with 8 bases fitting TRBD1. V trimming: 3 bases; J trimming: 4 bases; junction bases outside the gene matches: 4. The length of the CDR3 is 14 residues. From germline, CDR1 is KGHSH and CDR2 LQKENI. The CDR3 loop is CASSPGDRIYGYTF. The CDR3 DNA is TGTGCCAGCTCACCGGGGGACAGGATCTATGGCTACACCTTC. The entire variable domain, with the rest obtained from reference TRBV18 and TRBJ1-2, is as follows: NAGVMQNPRHLVRRRGQEARLRCSPMKGHSHVYWYRQLPEEGLKFMVYLQKENIIDESGMPKERFSAEFPKEGPSILRIQQVVRGDSAAYFCASSPGDRIYGYTFGSGTRLTVV.

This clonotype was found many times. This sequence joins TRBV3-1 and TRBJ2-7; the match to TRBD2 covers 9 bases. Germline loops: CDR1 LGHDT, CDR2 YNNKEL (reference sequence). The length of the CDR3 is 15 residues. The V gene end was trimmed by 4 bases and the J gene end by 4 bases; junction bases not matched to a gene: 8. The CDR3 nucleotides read TGTGCCAGCAGCCCGTGGGAGCGGGAGGAGTACGAGCAGTACTTC. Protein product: CASSPWEREEYEQYF.

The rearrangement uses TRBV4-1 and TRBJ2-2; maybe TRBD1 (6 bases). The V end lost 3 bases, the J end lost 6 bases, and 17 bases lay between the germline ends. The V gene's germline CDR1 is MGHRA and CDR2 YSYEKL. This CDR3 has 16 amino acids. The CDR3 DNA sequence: TGCGCCAGCAGCCAGGTACAGGGCGTTGGACCCGGGGAGCTGTTTTTT. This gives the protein CASSQVQGVGPGELFF.

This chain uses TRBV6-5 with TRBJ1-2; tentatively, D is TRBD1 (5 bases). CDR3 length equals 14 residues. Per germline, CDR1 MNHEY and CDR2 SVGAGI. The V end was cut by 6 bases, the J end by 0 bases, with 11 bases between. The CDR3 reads CASRLGGPNYGYTF. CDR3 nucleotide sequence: TGTGCCAGCAGATTGGGGGGACCTAACTATGGCTACACCTTC.

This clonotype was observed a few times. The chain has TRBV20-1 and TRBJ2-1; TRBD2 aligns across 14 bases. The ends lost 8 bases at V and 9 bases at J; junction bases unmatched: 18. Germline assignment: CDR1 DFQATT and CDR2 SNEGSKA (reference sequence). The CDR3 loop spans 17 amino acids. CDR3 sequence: CSYGGTSGSSTLREQFF. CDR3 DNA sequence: TGCAGTTACGGAGGGACTAGCGGGAGTAGTACACTGCGTGAGCAGTTCTTC.

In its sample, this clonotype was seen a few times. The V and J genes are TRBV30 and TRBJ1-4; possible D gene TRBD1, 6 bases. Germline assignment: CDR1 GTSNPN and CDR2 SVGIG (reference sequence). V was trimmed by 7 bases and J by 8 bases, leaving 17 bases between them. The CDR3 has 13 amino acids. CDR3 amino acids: CASFDRLREKLFF. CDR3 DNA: TGTGCCTCCTTCGACAGGCTCCGGGAAAAACTGTTTTTT.

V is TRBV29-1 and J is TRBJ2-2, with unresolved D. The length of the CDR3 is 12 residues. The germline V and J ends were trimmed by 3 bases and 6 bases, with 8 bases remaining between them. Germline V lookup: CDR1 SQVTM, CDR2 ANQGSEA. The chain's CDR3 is CSVDKGAGELFF. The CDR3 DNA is TGCAGCGTTGATAAGGGTGCCGGGGAGCTGTTTTTT.

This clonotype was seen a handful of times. CDR3 residues: CASSKVPGGREQYF. CDR3 sequence (DNA): TGTGCCAGCAGTAAAGTTCCGGGAGGCAGGGAGCAGTACTTC. The chain is built from TRBV6-2 or TRBV6-3 and TRBJ2-7, with 7 bases lining up with TRBD2. The V gene end was trimmed by 5 bases and the J gene end by 7 bases; junction bases not matched to a gene: 11. Germline assignment: CDR1 MNHEY and CDR2 SVGEGT. The CDR3 loop spans 14 amino acids.

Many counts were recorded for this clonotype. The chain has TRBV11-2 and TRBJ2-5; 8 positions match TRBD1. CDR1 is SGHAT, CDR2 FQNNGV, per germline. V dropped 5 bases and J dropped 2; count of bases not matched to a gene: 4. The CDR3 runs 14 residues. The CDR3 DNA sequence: TGTGCCAGCAGCGACCGGACAGGGCAAGAGACCCAGTACTTC. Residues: CASSDRTGQETQYF.

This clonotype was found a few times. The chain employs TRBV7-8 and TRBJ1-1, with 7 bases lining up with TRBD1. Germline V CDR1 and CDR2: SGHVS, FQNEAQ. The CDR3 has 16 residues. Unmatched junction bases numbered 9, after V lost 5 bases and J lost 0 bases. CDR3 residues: CASSDTTTGMNTEAFF. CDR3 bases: TGTGCCAGCAGCGATACAACGACAGGGATGAACACTGAAGCTTTCTTT.

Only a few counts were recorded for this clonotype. The DNA of the CDR3 is TGTGCCTGGAGTGGGACAGGGGGAAATCAGCCCCAGCATTTT. This codes for CAWSGTGGNQPQHF. This sequence joins TRBV30 and TRBJ1-5; 10 bases agree with TRBD1. The CDR3 spans 14 residues. Losses at the gene ends were 1 base for V and 4 bases for J; bases not matched to a gene: 1. CDR1 and CDR2 (germline): GTSNPN, SVGIG (reference sequence).

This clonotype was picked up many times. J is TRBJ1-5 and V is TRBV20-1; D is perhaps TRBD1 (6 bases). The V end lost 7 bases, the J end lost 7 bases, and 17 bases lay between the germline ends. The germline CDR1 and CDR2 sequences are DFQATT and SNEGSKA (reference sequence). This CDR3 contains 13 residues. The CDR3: CSVRVTGGQPQHF. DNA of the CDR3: TGCAGTGTTAGGGTGACAGGAGGACAGCCCCAGCATTTT.

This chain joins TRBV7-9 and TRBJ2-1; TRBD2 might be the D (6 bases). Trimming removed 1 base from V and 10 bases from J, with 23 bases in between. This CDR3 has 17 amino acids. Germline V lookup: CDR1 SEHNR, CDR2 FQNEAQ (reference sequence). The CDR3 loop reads CASSLGQTGLYIGEQFF. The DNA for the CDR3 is TGTGCCAGCAGCTTAGGACAAACGGGACTCTACATTGGGGAGCAGTTCTTC.

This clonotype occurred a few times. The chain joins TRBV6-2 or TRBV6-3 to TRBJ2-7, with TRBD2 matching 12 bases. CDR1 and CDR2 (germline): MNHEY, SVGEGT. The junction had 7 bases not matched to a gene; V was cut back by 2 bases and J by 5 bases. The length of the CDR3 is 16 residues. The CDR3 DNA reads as TGTGCCAGCAGTTACCGACTAGCGGGAGTGAGGAACGAGCAGTACGTC. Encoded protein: CASSYRLAGVRNEQYV.

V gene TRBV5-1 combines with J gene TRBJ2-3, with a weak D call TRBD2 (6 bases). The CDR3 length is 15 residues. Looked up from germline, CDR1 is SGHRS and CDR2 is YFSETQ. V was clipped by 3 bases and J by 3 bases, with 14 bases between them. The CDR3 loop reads CASSSGVLATDTQYF. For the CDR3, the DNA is TGCGCCAGCAGCTCTGGGGTCCTAGCGACAGATACGCAGTATTTT. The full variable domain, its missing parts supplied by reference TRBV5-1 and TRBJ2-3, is KAGVTQTPRYLIKTRGQQVTLSCSPISGHRSVSWYQQTPGQGLQFLFEYFSETQRNKGNFPGRFSGRQFSNSRSEMNVSTLELGDSALYLCASSSGVLATDTQYFGPGTRLTVL.

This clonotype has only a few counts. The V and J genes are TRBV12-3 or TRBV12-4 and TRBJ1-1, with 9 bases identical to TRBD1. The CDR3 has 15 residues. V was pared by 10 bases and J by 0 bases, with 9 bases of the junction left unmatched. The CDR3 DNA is TGTGCCACCCGACCACAGGGGGCCGTGAACACTGAAGCTTTCTTT. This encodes CATRPQGAVNTEAFF.

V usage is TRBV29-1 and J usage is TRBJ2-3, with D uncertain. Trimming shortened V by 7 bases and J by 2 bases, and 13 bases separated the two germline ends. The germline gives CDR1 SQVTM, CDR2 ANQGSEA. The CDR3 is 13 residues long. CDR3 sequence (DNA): TGCAGCGCCCAGTTTGGTGCCACAGATACGCAGTATTTT. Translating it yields CSAQFGATDTQYF.

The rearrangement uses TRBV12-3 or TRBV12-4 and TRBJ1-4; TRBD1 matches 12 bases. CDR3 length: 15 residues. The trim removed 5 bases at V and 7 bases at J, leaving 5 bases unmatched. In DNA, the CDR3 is TGTGCCAGCAGTCCGGGACAGGGGGCACTTGAAAAACTGTTTTTT. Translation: CASSPGQGALEKLFF.

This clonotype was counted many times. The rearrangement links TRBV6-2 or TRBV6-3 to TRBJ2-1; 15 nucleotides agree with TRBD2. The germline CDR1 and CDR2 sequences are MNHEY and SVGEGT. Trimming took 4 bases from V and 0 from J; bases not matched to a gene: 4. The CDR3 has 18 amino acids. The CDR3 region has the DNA TGTGCCAGCAGTTCGCGGACTAGCGGGAGGGCCTCCTACAATGAGCAGTTCTTC. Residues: CASSSRTSGRASYNEQFF.